This T cell receptor beta chain was recovered during a study of T-cell reconstitution after alpha-beta-depleted transplantation in children. Preparation of the TCRbeta library was carried out with unique molecular identifiers. TCRdb reprocessed the PCR reads with MiXCR, giving one entry per CDR3 protein. The sample consists of about 580,000 distinct CDR3 sequences, roughly 23% of them appearing once. This clonotype has at least ten counts. Its antigen is currently unknown. The CDR3 is made up of 14 amino acids. Between the trimmed V and J ends, which lost 3 bases and 0 bases, there was a span of 6 bases. Study-level results: T cells produced anew were the main source of T-cell counts and diversity one year after transplant.

The source of this sequence is a boy in the first two years of life who had a stem cell transplant for acute myeloid leukemia, so the T cells may come from the graft donor. Sequencing used PBMCs, mostly from graft donor cells, obtained 360 days after TCRalphabeta/CD19-depleted stem cell transplant. The chain carries TRBV12-3 or TRBV12-4 and TRBJ2-1; D ambiguous. CDR3 nucleotides: TGTGCCAGCAGTTTCAAGCTCTCCTACAATGAGCAGTTCTTC. As protein: CASSFKLSYNEQFF.